This T cell receptor beta chain was sequenced in a study of CD8 T cells in ankylosing spondylitis. One entry per CDR3 protein results from TCRdb running MiXCR on the 5' RACE reads. The sample consists of about 500,000 distinct CDR3 sequences, approximately 5.3% of them appearing once. Study-wide results and limits: One TCR beta motif, made up of several highly homologous variants, appeared characteristic of ankylosing spondylitis blood. In the blood and synovial fluid of reactive arthritis, some motif variants had been previously reported.

The germline CDR1 and CDR2 sequences are SGHTA and FQGNSA. The CDR3 extends over 15 amino acids. The V and J ends lost 0 bases and 7 bases respectively, with 15 bases between them. This clonotype was picked up many times. The antigen is unknown. V usage is TRBV7-2 and J usage is TRBJ1-2; D remains unclear. Sequencing used blood, either unsorted or a sorted T cell fraction (not recorded which). The TCR sequence derives from a male donor with ankylosing spondylitis. The chain's CDR3 is CASSLARLTFGGYTF. The CDR3 region has the DNA TGTGCCAGCAGCTTAGCCCGCCTAACCTTCGGTGGCTACACCTTC.